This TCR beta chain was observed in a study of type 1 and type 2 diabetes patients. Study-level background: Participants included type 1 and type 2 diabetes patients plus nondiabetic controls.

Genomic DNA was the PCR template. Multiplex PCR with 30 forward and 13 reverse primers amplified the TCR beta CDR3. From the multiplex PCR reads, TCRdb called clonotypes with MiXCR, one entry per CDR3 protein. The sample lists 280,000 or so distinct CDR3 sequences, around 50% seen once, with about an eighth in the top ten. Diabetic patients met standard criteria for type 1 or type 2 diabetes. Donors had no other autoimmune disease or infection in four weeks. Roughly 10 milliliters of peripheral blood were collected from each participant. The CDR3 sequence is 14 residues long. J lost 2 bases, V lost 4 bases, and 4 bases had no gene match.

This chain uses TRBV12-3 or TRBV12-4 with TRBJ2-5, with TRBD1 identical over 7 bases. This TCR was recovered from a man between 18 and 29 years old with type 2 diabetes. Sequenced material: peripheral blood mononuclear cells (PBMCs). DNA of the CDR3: TGTGCCAGCAGTTGGGGCAGGGGGCAAGAGACCCAGTACTTC. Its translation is CASSWGRGQETQYF.